This T cell receptor beta chain comes out of a study of blood T cell repertoires in COVID-19. Background on the study: COVID-19 samples from acute and convalescent phases originated in the United States, Italy and Spain. PBMCs, B-cell-depleted T cells, or T cells provided the cDNA or gDNA that made up the material.

This clone was observed a single time. How the authors handled the data: Using reference gene primer amplification, nucleated cell counts were estimated. TCRdb keeps only in-frame clones here, not all; method: immunoSEQ multiplex PCR. V and J calls and clone size follow that table, whereas D and trimming were derived from the DNA. The table includes about 97,000 clones, roughly 80% detected once. The CDR3 loop spans 15 amino acids. Trimming shortened V by 4 bases and J by 4 bases, and 15 bases separated the two germline ends. The germline V gene encodes CDR1 SGHDT and CDR2 YYEEEE. Input material: peripheral blood. The chain is built from TRBV5-6 and TRBJ1-5; D might be TRBD1 (6 bases). This receptor was identified in a man in his 60s with active or convalescent COVID-19. The CDR3 region is CASSPRGISNQPQHF. For the CDR3, the DNA is TGTGCCAGCAGCCCCAGGGGTATCTCAAATCAGCCCCAGCATTTT.